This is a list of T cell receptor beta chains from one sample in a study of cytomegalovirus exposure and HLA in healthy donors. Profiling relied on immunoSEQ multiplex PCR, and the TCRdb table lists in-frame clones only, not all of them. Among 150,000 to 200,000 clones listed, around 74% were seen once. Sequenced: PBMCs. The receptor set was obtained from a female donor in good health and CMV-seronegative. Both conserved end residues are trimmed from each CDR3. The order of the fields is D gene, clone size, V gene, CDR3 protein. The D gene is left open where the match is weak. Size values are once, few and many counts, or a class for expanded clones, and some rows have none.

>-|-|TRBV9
ASSQGGAYEQY
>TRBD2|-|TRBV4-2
ASSPGTSGLLQF
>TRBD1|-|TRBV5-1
ASSLGQGNIVGAF
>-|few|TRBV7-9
ASSNTGPGNQPQH
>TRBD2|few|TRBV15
ATSPGLAGSTDTQY
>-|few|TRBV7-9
ASSLGGSNEKLF
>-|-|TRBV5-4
ASSLAQTDTQY
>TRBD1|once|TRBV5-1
ASSSQGARTEAF
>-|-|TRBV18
ASSPPTGLSYNEQF
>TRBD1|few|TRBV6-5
ASSYGQGAETQY
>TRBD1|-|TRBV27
ASLGRDREYTGELF
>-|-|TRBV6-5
ASSYTGNQPQH
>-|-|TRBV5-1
ASSPGPGGGETQY
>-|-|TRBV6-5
ASSSVAVAKNIQY
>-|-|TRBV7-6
ASSALREDSNQPQH
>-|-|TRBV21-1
ASSKQTMNTEAF
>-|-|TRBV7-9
ASSPRLRSSNSPLH
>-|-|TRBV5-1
ASSLERAYSTDTQY
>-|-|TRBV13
ASSLDSALSSYNEQF
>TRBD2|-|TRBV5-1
ASSSLGTSGDTQY
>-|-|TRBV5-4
ASRPTADYGYT
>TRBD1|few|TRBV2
ASRGTDLNTEAF
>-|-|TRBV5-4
ASSLSGDEKLF
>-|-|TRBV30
AWSVMGIALSNTIY
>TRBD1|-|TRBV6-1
AGRDRPNYGYT
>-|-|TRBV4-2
ASSQDIYNEQF
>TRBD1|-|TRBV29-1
SVESGSGGWTDTQY
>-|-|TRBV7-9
ASSPGRTEAF
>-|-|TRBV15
ATSRAQYTEAF
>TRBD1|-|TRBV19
ASSTRQGLRETQY
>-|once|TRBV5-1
ASSLSPGAGEQF
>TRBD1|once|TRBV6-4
ASSEGQGARSNQPQH
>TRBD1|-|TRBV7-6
ASSRIPGQGYNEQF
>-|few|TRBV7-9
ASSIDTSGANVLT
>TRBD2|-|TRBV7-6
ASSLSGSATDTQY
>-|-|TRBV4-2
ASSQEHSSDSPLH
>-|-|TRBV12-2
ASRLNEEETGREETQY
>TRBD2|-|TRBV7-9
ASSPPSGRAGNEQF
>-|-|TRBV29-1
SVLKSGAGTDTQY
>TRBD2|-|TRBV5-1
ASSTLAGGSYEQY
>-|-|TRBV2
ASSRVAGDYGYT
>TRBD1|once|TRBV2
ASSQGASVTQPQH